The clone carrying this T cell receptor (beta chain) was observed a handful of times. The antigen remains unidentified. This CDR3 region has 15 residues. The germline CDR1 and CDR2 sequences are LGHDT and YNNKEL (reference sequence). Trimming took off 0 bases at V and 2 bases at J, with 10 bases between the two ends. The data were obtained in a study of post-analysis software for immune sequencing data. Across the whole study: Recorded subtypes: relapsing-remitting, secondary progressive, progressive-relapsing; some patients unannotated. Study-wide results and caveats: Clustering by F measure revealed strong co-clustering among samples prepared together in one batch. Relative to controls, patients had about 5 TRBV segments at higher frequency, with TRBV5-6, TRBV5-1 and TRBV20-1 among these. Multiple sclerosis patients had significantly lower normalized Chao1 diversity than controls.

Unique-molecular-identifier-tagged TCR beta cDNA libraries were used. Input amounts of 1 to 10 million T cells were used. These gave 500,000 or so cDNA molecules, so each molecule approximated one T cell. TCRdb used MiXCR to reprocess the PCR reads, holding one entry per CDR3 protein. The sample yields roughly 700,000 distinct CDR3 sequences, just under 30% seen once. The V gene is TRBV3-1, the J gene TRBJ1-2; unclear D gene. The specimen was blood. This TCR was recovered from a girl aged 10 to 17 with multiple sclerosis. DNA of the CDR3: TGTGCCAGCAGCCAAGATCTGGTCTTGAACTATGGCTACACCTTC. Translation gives CASSQDLVLNYGYTF.